The 27 T cell receptor beta chains in this list originate from one sample, sequenced in a study of blood T cell repertoires in COVID-19. TCRdb's table, derived via immunoSEQ multiplex PCR, lists solely in-frame clones and lacks some. The sample consists of 25,000 to 35,000 clones, roughly 85% of them appearing once. Sequenced material: peripheral blood. Every receptor here comes from a man in his sixties with active COVID-19.

The J gene is TRBJ2-1, the V gene TRBV28; D not resolved. The CDR3 has 14 residues. Germline values: CDR1 MDHEN, CDR2 SYDVKM. V was clipped by 6 bases and J by 4 bases, with 13 bases between them. DNA of the CDR3: TGTGCCAGCAGCACCACCCCCTATTACAATGAGCAGTTCTTC. This sequence encodes CASSTTPYYNEQFF. Supplemented by reference TRBV28 and TRBJ2-1, the full variable domain reads DVKVTQSSRYLVKRTGEKVFLECVQDMDHENMFWYRQDPGLGLRLIYFSYDVKMKEKGDIPEGYSVSREKKERFSLILESASTNQTSMYLCASSTTPYYNEQFFGPGTRLTVL.

This clone was seen only a few times. The gene calls are TRBV24-1 and TRBJ2-5; D perhaps matches TRBD2 (6 bases). The ends were cut back, 9 bases at V and 2 bases at J, with 18 bases in the middle. Germline lookup yields CDR1 KGHDR and CDR2 SFDVKD. The CDR3 has 15 amino acids. The CDR3 region is CATGGSGGLQETQYF. Here the CDR3 DNA reads TGTGCCACCGGGGGGTCTGGAGGCCTTCAAGAGACCCAGTACTTC.

The CDR3 DNA sequence: TGTGCCAGCAGCTTACAGGAAAAAAACATTCAGTACTTC. It translates to CASSLQEKNIQYF. J is TRBJ2-4 and V is TRBV11-2, with D unclear. This CDR3 has 13 residues. Trimming took off 2 bases at V and 4 bases at J, with 6 bases between the two ends. Germline CDR1 is SGHAT and CDR2 is FQNNGV.

The V gene is TRBV4-2, the J gene TRBJ2-1; 13 bases match TRBD2. CDR3 length: 18 amino acids. With 3 bases clipped from V and 7 bases from J, the junction kept 12 bases outside the gene matches. Germline assignment: CDR1 LGHNA and CDR2 YNFKEQ. CDR3 loop: CASSHTPGLAGVSNEQFF. The CDR3 nucleotides read TGTGCCAGCAGCCACACCCCAGGACTAGCGGGAGTTTCAAATGAGCAGTTCTTC.

The chain is built from TRBV6-5 and TRBJ2-3; 11 positions match TRBD2. Looked up from germline, CDR1 is MNHEY and CDR2 is SVGAGI. With 6 bases clipped from V and 6 bases from J, the junction kept 8 bases outside the gene matches. This CDR3 contains 15 residues. The DNA of the CDR3 is TGTGCCAGCAGCTTAACTAGCGGGAGTGCCGATACGCAGTATTTT. It specifies CASSLTSGSADTQYF.

This clone appeared a single time. This chain joins TRBV5-4 and TRBJ2-3; TRBD2 matches at 7 bases. V lost 5 bases to trimming and J lost 0 bases; unmatched junction nucleotides: 9. The CDR3 runs 16 residues. The germline gives CDR1 SGHNT, CDR2 YYREEE (reference sequence). CDR3 in amino acids: CASSHRAGSSTDTQYF. CDR3 DNA sequence: TGTGCCAGCAGTCACAGAGCGGGATCCAGCACAGATACGCAGTATTTT. Using reference TRBV5-4 and TRBJ2-3 for the parts outside the CDR3, the full variable domain is ETGVTQSPTHLIKTRGQQVTLRCSSQSGHNTVSWYQQALGQGPQFIFQYYREEENGRGNFPPRFSGLQFPNYSSELNVNALELDDSALYLCASSHRAGSSTDTQYFGPGTRLTVL.

The chain has TRBV2 and TRBJ1-4; D uncertain. The V end lost 6 bases, the J end lost 8 bases, and 13 bases lay between the germline ends. The CDR3 is made up of 13 amino acids. Germline V gene lookup returns CDR1 SNHLY and CDR2 FYNNEI. DNA for the CDR3: TGTGCCAGCAGGCTACAGTCGAGCGAAAAACTGTTTTTT. Residues: CASRLQSSEKLFF.

This chain connects TRBV6-1 to TRBJ1-6, with a tentative D call TRBD1 (6 bases). There are 16 residues in the CDR3. The V gene's germline CDR1 is MNHNS and CDR2 SASEGT. V dropped 0 bases and J dropped 7 bases, with 13 bases sitting between them. This CDR3 is CASSEAVRGRNSPLHF. DNA for the CDR3: TGTGCCAGCAGTGAAGCGGTCAGGGGAAGGAATTCACCCCTCCACTTT.

This clone occurred a few times. The rearrangement joins TRBV28 to TRBJ2-7; 9 nucleotides align to TRBD1. The V and J ends lost 7 bases and 2 bases, in that order; junction bases with no gene match: 6. The CDR3 is 14 amino acids. The germline V gene has CDR1 MDHEN and CDR2 SYDVKM. In DNA, the CDR3 is TGTGCCAGCATGCGGGGACAGGGTGCCTACGAGCAGTACTTC. As protein: CASMRGQGAYEQYF.

The rearrangement uses TRBV6-8 and TRBJ2-3; perhaps TRBD2 as D (6 bases). The germline V and J ends were trimmed by 7 bases and 2 bases, with 19 bases remaining between them. This CDR3 is 16 amino acids long. Germline CDR1 and CDR2: MNHGY and SAAAGT. The CDR3: CASNSLAHTHTDTQYF. In DNA, the CDR3 is TGTGCCAGCAATTCCCTAGCGCACACCCACACAGATACGCAGTATTTT.

This sequence joins TRBV28 and TRBJ2-7, with 8 positions matching TRBD1. The germline CDR1 and CDR2 sequences are MDHEN and SYDVKM. This CDR3 region has 13 residues. With 7 bases clipped from V and 5 bases from J, the junction kept 7 bases outside the gene matches. The CDR3: CASNLGQGDEQYF. Here the CDR3 DNA reads TGTGCCAGCAATCTAGGACAGGGCGACGAGCAGTACTTC.

The table lists this clone with a few counts. The chain links TRBV24-1 to TRBJ2-3; 12 nucleotides line up with TRBD2. Trimming took 2 bases from V and 4 from J; bases not matched to a gene: 9. The germline gives CDR1 KGHDR, CDR2 SFDVKD. The CDR3 runs 18 residues. In DNA, the CDR3 is TGTGCCACCAGTGATTCCCGCCTAGCGGGAGGGCCGGCAGATACGCAGTATTTT. Translated: CATSDSRLAGGPADTQYF.

This clone was recorded only once. This rearrangement joins TRBV4-2 to TRBJ2-5; a possible D gene is TRBD2 (6 bases). CDR3 length: 14 residues. The germline V gene encodes CDR1 LGHNA and CDR2 YNFKEQ. Trimming stripped 6 bases from V and 2 bases from J, with 13 bases between. The CDR3 is CASSKLASQETQYF. CDR3 coding DNA: TGTGCCAGCAGTAAGCTAGCGTCACAAGAGACCCAGTACTTC.

This chain's CDR3 is CASSIPRGGGRANEQFF. CDR3 DNA sequence: TGTGCCAGTAGTATCCCCCGGGGGGGCGGGAGGGCCAATGAGCAGTTCTTC. J is TRBJ2-1 and V is TRBV19; 9 bases are shared with TRBD2. The CDR3 has 17 amino acids. V lost 3 bases, J lost 6 bases, and 12 bases stayed unmatched. The V gene's germline CDR1 is LNHDA and CDR2 SQIVND (reference sequence).

The genes are TRBV24-1 and TRBJ2-5; no clear D. In germline, CDR1 is KGHDR, CDR2 SFDVKD. The CDR3 extends over 13 amino acids. Trimming left V 4 bases short and J 2 bases short, with 7 bases between. The CDR3 reads CATSDTVQETQYF. CDR3 DNA sequence: TGTGCCACCAGTGACACTGTACAAGAGACCCAGTACTTC.

The chain couples TRBV9 to TRBJ2-2; 7 positions agree with TRBD2. V trimming: 3 bases; J trimming: 5 bases; junction bases outside the gene matches: 1. Germline CDR1 and CDR2: SGDLS and YYNGEE. The CDR3 loop spans 13 amino acids. This CDR3 reads CASSEGGTGELFF. In DNA form, the CDR3 reads TGTGCCAGCAGCGAGGGAGGGACCGGGGAGCTGTTTTTT.

The chain carries TRBV5-5 and TRBJ1-4, with D maybe TRBD1 (6 bases). The V and J ends lost 3 bases and 7 bases respectively, with 19 bases between them. The CDR3 spans 16 residues. Per germline, CDR1 SGHKS and CDR2 YYEKEE (reference sequence). CDR3 in DNA: TGTGCCAGCAGCTCGGCCGGGACATCGAGGATTGAAAAACTGTTTTTT. Its translation is CASSSAGTSRIEKLFF. The full variable domain, completed using reference TRBV5-5 and TRBJ1-4, is DAGVTQSPTHLIKTRGQQVTLRCSPISGHKSVSWYQQVLGQGPQFIFQYYEKEERGRGNFPDRFSARQFPNYSSELNVNALLLGDSALYLCASSSAGTSRIEKLFFGSGTQLSVL.

The chain uses TRBV5-1 and TRBJ1-5; TRBD1 is a possible D gene (5 bases). The CDR3 extends over 14 amino acids. Per the germline V gene, CDR1 is SGHRS and CDR2 is YFSETQ. V lost 4 bases to trimming and J lost 0 bases, with 8 bases between them. The CDR3 coding sequence is TGCGCCAGCAGCCCCCAGGGTAGCAATCAGCCCCAGCATTTT. It codes for CASSPQGSNQPQHF.

CDR3 in amino acids: CASSAGLATNHEQFF. The CDR3 DNA reads as TGCGCCAGCAGCGCGGGACTAGCCACGAACCATGAGCAGTTCTTC. The rearrangement links TRBV10-1 to TRBJ2-1; 9 bases fit TRBD2. The CDR3 runs to 15 residues. CDR1 and CDR2 (germline): WNHNN, SYGVQD (reference sequence). V was clipped by 6 bases and J by 8 bases; unmatched bases: 11.

The chain couples TRBV10-2 to TRBJ1-5; possible D gene TRBD1, 6 bases. The germline gives CDR1 WSHSY, CDR2 SAAADI. Trimming shortened V by 4 bases and J by 5 bases, and 15 bases separated the two germline ends. CDR3 length: 15 residues. CDR3 DNA sequence: TGCGCCAGCAGTGCCACGACAGGATTAGATCAGCCCCAGCATTTT. Translation: CASSATTGLDQPQHF.

In its sample, this clone was seen once. CDR3 coding DNA: TGTGCCAGCAGGGGTTTCGCGACAGGGGGCTACGAGCAGTACTTC. Encoded protein: CASRGFATGGYEQYF. The gene calls are TRBV2 and TRBJ2-7, with 9 bases matching TRBD1. This CDR3 spans 15 amino acids. Germline CDR1 is SNHLY and CDR2 is FYNNEI. V was clipped by 6 bases and J by 3 bases; unmatched bases: 9.

The chain recombines TRBV27 with TRBJ2-5; 8 nucleotides match TRBD1. Unmatched junction bases numbered 13, after V lost 3 bases and J lost 7 bases. This CDR3 spans 16 amino acids. In germline, CDR1 is MNHEY, CDR2 SMNVEV (reference sequence). The CDR3, as DNA: TGTGCCAGCAGTTTGGGACAGGCCTCGTCGTCGGGGACCCAGTACTTC. Translated: CASSLGQASSSGTQYF.

This chain joins TRBV27 and TRBJ1-2; D perhaps matches TRBD1 (5 bases). The V gene lost 5 bases and the J gene lost 4 bases, with 23 bases spanning the gap. This CDR3 spans 17 amino acids. Per germline, CDR1 MNHEY and CDR2 SMNVEV (reference sequence). In DNA, the CDR3 is TGTGCCAGCAGTCGAACCCCTTCCGGCAGGGCTGTCTATGGCTACACCTTC. This codes for CASSRTPSGRAVYGYTF.

The V gene is TRBV27, the J gene TRBJ2-7; maybe TRBD1 (5 bases). The CDR3 contains 15 residues. V lost 3 bases to trimming and J lost 2 bases, with 14 bases between them. CDR1 MNHEY and CDR2 SMNVEV come from the germline V gene (reference sequence). The CDR3 coding sequence is TGTGCCAGCAGTTTCATAGGGGATCCGGCCTACGAGCAGTACTTC. Protein sequence: CASSFIGDPAYEQYF.

This chain uses TRBV15 with TRBJ2-7; 13 bases are a match to TRBD2. This CDR3 is built from 18 residues. Per germline, CDR1 LNHNV and CDR2 YYDKDF (reference sequence). V was clipped by 1 base and J by 6 bases; unmatched bases: 12. CDR3 sequence: CATSRAITSGRGVGEQYF. The CDR3 coding sequence is TGTGCCACCAGCAGAGCTATCACTAGCGGGAGGGGGGTCGGCGAGCAGTACTTC.

The chain recombines TRBV7-9 with TRBJ2-3; a possible D gene is TRBD2 (6 bases). The V end lost 5 bases, the J end lost 11 bases, and 11 bases lay between the germline ends. CDR3 length: 11 residues. Germline CDR1 and CDR2: SEHNR and FQNEAQ (reference sequence). CDR3 loop: CASSPGARQYF. Here the CDR3 DNA reads TGTGCCAGCAGCCCGGGAGCGCGGCAGTATTTT.

This chain uses TRBV5-1 with TRBJ1-2; 7 bases are shared with TRBD1. The J segment lost 4 bases and the V segment lost 0 bases, leaving 12 bases of the junction unmatched. Germline values: CDR1 SGHRS, CDR2 YFSETQ. This CDR3 is built from 17 residues. The CDR3 is CASSLARFRDSTYGYTF. The CDR3 region has the DNA TGCGCCAGCAGCTTGGCCCGCTTCCGGGACAGCACCTATGGCTACACCTTC.